The 3 T cell receptor beta chains below all came from one sample that was sequenced in a study of cytomegalovirus exposure and HLA in healthy donors. The PCR contained 60 Vbeta and 13 Jbeta primers. Assay: immunoSEQ multiplex PCR; the TCRdb copy retains only in-frame clones and omits some. In the table there are about 190,000 clones, about 80% of which are singletons. Material for sequencing was PBMCs. The receptors shown here come from a woman in her 30s in good health and CMV-seronegative.

The V gene is TRBV15, the J gene TRBJ1-1; D is unresolved. This CDR3 is built from 13 residues. Germline CDR1 and CDR2: LNHNV and YYDKDF (reference sequence). V lost 6 bases, J lost 3 bases, and 11 bases lay in between. The CDR3 DNA follows: TGTGCCACCAGTCCCGGGTACTACACTGAAGCTTTCTTT. This encodes CATSPGYYTEAFF.

J is TRBJ2-7 and V is TRBV9; 8 nucleotides align to TRBD1. Germline lookup yields CDR1 SGDLS and CDR2 YYNGEE. With V trimmed by 0 bases and J by 5 bases, 4 bases remained unmatched. This CDR3 region has 14 residues. The CDR3 DNA is TGTGCCAGCAGCGTAGGAGGACAGGGAAACGAGCAGTACTTC. Protein product: CASSVGGQGNEQYF.

The rearrangement uses TRBV5-1 and TRBJ2-7; weak D call: TRBD2 (5 bases). CDR3 length: 13 amino acids. Germline CDR1 SGHRS, CDR2 YFSETQ. V shed 0 bases and J shed 3 bases, with 7 bases lying between them. In DNA form, the CDR3 reads TGCGCCAGCAGCTTGGACCGGGGCTACGAGCAGTACTTC. Translation gives CASSLDRGYEQYF.